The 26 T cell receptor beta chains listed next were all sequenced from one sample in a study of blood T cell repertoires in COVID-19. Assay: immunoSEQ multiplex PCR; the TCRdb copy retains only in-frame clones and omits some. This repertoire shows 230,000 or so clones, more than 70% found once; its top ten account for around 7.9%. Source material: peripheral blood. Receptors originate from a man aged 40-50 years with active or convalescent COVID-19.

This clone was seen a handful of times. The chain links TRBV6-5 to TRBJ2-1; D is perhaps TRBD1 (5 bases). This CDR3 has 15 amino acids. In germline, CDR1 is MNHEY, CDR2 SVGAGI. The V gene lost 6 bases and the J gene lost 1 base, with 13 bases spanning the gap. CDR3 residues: CASSHTGKSYNEQFF. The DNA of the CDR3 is TGTGCCAGCAGCCACACAGGAAAATCCTACAATGAGCAGTTCTTC.

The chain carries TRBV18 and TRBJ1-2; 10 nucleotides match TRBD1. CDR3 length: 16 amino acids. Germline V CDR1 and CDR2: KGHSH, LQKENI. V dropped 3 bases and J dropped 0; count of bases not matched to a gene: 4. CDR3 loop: CASSPLGQGANYGYTF. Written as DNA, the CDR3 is TGTGCCAGCTCACCCCTAGGACAGGGGGCTAACTATGGCTACACCTTC.

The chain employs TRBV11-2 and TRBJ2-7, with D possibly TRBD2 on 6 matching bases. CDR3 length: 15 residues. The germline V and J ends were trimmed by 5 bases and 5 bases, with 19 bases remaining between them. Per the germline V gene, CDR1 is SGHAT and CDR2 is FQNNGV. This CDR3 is CASSPGLEVGNEQYF. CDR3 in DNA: TGTGCCAGCAGCCCGGGACTTGAAGTGGGCAACGAGCAGTACTTC.

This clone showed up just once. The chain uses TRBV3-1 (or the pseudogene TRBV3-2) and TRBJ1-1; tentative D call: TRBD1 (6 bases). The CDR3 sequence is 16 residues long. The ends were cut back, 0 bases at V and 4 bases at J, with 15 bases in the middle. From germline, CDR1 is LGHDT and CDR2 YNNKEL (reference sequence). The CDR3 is CASSQEGARYSTEAFF. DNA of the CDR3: TGTGCCAGCAGCCAAGAGGGGGCGCGGTATAGCACTGAAGCTTTCTTT.

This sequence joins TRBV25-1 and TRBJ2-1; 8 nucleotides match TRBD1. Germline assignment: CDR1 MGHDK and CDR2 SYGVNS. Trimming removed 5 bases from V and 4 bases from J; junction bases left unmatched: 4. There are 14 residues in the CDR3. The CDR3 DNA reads TGTGCCAGCAGTCAGGGGGCCTGGTACAATGAGCAGTTCTTC. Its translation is CASSQGAWYNEQFF. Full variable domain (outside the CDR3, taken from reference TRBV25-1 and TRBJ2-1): EADIYQTPRYLVIGTGKKITLECSQTMGHDKMYWYQQDPGMELHLIHYSYGVNSTEKGDLSSESTVSRIRTEHFPLTLESARPSHTSQYLCASSQGAWYNEQFFGPGTRLTVL.

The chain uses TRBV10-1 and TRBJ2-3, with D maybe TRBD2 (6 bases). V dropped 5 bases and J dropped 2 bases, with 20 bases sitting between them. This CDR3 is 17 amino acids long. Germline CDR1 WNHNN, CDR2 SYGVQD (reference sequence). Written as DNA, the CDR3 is TGCGCCAGCAGTTCTAGATCCCGGGACTCCTACACAGATACGCAGTATTTT. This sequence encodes CASSSRSRDSYTDTQYF.

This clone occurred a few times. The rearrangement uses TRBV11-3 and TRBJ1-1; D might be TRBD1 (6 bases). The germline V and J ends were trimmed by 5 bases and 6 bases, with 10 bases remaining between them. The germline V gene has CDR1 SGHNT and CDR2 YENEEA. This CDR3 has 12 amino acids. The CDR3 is CASSTQGSEAFF. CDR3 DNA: TGTGCCAGCAGCACACAGGGTTCTGAAGCTTTCTTT. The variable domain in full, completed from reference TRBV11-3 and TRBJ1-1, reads EAGVVQSPRYKIIEKKQPVAFWCNPISGHNTLYWYLQNLGQGPELLIRYENEEAVDDSQLPKDRFSAERLKGVDSTLKIQPAELGDSAVYLCASSTQGSEAFFGQGTRLTVV.

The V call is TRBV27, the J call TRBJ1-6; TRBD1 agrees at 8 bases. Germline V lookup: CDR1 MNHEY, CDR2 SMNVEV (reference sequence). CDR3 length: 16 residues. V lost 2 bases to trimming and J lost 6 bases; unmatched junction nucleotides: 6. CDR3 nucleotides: TGTGCCAGCAGTTTAGCCTTCACAGGGGGTAATTCACCCCTCCACTTT. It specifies CASSLAFTGGNSPLHF.

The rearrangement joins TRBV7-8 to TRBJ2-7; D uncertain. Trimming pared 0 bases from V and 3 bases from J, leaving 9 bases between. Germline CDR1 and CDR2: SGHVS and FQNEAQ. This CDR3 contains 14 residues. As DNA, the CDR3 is TGTGCCAGCAGCTTAGCCCGGTCGGGCTACGAGCAGTACTTC. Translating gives CASSLARSGYEQYF.

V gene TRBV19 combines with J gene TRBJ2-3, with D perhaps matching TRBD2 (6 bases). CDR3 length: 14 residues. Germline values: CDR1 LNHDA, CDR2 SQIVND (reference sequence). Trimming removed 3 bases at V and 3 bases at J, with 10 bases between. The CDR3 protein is CASSMTSSTDTQYF. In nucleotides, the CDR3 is TGTGCCAGTAGTATGACTAGTTCAACAGATACGCAGTATTTT.

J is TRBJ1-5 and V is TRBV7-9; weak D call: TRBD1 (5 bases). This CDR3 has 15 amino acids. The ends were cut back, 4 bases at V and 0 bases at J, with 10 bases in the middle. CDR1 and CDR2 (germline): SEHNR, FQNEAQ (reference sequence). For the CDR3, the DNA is TGTGCCAGCAGCTATGACAGCAATAGCAATCAGCCCCAGCATTTT. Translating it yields CASSYDSNSNQPQHF.

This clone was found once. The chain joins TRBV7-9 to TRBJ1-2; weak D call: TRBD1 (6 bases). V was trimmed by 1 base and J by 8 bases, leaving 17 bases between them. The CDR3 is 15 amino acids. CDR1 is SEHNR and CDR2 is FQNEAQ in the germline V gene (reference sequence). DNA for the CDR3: TGTGCCAGCAGCTTAGGGCAGGGGTTACCTCAGGGCTACACCTTC. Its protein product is CASSLGQGLPQGYTF.

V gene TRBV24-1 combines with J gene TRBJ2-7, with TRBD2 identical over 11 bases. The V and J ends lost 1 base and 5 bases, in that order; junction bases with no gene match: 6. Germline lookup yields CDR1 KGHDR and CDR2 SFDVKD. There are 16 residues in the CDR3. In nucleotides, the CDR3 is TGTGCCACCAGTGATTTCGGGACTAGCGGAACCAACGAGCAGTACTTC. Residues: CATSDFGTSGTNEQYF.

CDR3 amino acids: CASNIGQLSGANVLTF. CDR3 nucleotides: TGTGCCAGCAATATAGGACAACTCTCTGGGGCCAACGTCCTGACTTTC. The chain joins TRBV2 to TRBJ2-6; D perhaps matches TRBD1 (5 bases). CDR3 size: 16 residues. Per germline, CDR1 SNHLY and CDR2 FYNNEI. Trimming cost V 7 bases and J 0 bases, with 13 bases left between them.

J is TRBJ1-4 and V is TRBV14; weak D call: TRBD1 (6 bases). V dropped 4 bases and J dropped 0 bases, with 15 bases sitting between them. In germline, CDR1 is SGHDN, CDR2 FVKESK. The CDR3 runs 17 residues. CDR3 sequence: CASSPRTVYSTNEKLFF. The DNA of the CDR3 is TGTGCCAGCAGCCCACGGACAGTCTATTCAACTAATGAAAAACTGTTTTTT.

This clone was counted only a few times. CDR3: CASSLLGLATDTQYF. CDR3 sequence (DNA): TGCGCCAGCAGCTTGTTGGGACTAGCAACAGATACGCAGTATTTT. The J gene is TRBJ2-3, the V gene TRBV5-1; the match to TRBD2 covers 9 bases. After removal of 1 base from V and 3 bases from J, the junction contained 3 bases not matched to a gene. The CDR3 totals 15 residues. Germline lookup yields CDR1 SGHRS and CDR2 YFSETQ.

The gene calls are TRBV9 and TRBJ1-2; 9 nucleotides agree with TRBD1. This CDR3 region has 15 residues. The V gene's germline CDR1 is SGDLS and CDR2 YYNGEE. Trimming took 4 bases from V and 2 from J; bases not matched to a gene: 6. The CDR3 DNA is TGTGCCAGCAGCTCGGGACAGGGCTACAACTATGGCTACACCTTC. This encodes CASSSGQGYNYGYTF.

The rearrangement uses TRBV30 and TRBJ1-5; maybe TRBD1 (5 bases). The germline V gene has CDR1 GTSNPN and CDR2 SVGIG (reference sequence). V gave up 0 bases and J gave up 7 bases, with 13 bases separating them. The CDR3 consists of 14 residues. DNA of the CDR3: TGTGCCTGGAGTGTACTAGGGACTGCCCAGCCCCAGCATTTT. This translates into CAWSVLGTAQPQHF.

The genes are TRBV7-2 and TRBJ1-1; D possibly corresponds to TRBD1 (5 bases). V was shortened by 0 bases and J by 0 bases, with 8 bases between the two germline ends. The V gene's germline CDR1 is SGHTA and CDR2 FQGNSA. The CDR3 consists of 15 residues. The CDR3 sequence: CASSLARTMNTEAFF. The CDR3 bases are TGTGCCAGCAGCTTAGCCAGGACAATGAACACTGAAGCTTTCTTT.

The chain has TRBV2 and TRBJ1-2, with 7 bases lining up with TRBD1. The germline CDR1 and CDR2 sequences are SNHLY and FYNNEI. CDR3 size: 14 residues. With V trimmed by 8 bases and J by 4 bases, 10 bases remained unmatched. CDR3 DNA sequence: TGTGCCAGCCCTGGACAGGACTCCTCCTATGGCTACACCTTC. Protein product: CASPGQDSSYGYTF. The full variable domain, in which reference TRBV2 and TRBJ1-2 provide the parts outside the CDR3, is EPEVTQTPSHQVTQMGQEVILRCVPISNHLYFYWYRQILGQKVEFLVSFYNNEISEKSEIFDDQFSVERPDGSNFTLKIRSTKLEDSAMYFCASPGQDSSYGYTFGSGTRLTVV.

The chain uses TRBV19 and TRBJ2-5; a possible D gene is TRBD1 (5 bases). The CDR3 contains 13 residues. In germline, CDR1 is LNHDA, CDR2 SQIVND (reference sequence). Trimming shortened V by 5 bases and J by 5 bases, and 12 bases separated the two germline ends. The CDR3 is CASSPQGPETQYF. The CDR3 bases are TGTGCCAGTAGTCCGCAGGGTCCCGAGACCCAGTACTTC.

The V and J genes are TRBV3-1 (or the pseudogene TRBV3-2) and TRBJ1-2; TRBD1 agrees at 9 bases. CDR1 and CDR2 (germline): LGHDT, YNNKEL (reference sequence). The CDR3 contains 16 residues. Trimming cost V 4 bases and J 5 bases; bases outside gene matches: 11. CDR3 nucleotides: TGTGCCAGCAGCCTCCAACAACAGGGGGCTGGGTATGGCTACACCTTC. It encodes CASSLQQQGAGYGYTF.

In DNA form, the CDR3 reads TGTGCCAGCAGCGGACAGAGCTCTGGAAACACCATATATTTT. This translates into CASSGQSSGNTIYF. The rearrangement uses TRBV3-1 (or the pseudogene TRBV3-2) and TRBJ1-3, with TRBD1 as a possible D gene (6 bases). The germline gives CDR1 LGHDT, CDR2 YNNKEL (reference sequence). V shed 5 bases and J shed 0 bases, with 8 bases lying between them. The CDR3 sequence is 14 residues long.

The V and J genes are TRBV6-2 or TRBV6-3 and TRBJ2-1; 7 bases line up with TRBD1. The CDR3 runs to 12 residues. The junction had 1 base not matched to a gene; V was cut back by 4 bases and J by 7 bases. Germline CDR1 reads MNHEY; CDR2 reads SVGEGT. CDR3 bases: TGTGCCAGCAGTTCACAGGGGAATGAGCAGTTCTTC. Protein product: CASSSQGNEQFF.

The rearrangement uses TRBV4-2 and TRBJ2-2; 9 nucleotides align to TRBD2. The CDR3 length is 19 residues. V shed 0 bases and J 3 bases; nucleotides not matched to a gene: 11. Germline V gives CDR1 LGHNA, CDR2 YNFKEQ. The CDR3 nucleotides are TGTGCCAGCAGCCAAGATCGCGCTAGCGGGGTATTATACACCGGGGAGCTGTTTTTT. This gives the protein CASSQDRASGVLYTGELFF.

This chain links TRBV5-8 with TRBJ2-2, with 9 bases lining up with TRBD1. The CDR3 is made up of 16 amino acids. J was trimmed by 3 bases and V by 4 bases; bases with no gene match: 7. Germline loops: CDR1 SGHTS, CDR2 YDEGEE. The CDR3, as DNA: TGTGCCAGCAGCGCCGGACAGGGGAGGGACACCGGGGAGCTGTTTTTT. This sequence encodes CASSAGQGRDTGELFF.